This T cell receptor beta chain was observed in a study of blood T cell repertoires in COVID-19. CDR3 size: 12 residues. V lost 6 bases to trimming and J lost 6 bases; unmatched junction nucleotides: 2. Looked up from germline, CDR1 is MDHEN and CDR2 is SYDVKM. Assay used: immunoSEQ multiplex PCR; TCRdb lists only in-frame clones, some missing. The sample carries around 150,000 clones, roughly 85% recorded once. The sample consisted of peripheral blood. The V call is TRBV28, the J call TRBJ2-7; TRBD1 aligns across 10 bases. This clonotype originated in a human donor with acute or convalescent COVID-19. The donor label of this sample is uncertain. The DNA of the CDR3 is TGTGCCAGCAGGACAGGGGGCGGCGAGCAGTACTTC. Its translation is CASRTGGGEQYF.